This record concerns one T cell receptor (beta chain) sequence. The table came from immunoSEQ multiplex PCR; TCRdb's copy has only in-frame clones and leaves some out. The repertoire holds about 310,000 clones, with about 91% as singletons. From germline, CDR1 is SGHTA and CDR2 FQGNSA. V was pared by 7 bases and J by 1 base, with 12 bases of the junction left unmatched. CDR3 length equals 16 residues. The data are from a study of blood T cell repertoires in COVID-19. J is TRBJ1-1 and V is TRBV7-2, with 7 nucleotides matching TRBD1. Specimen: PBMCs or T cells enriched from blood (not recorded which). This TCR was recovered from a woman in her thirties or forties who had recovered from COVID-19. CDR3 loop: CASNIERAGGNTEAFF. CDR3 DNA: TGTGCCAGCAACATAGAGAGGGCAGGGGGGAACACTGAAGCTTTCTTT.